The clone carrying this TCR beta chain came up a few times. The data were produced by immunoSEQ multiplex PCR, yet TCRdb's version contains in-frame clones alone and is incomplete. The sample shows approximately 49,000 clones, 70% to 90% of them seen only once. J was trimmed by 5 bases and V by 6 bases; bases with no gene match: 6. This CDR3 region has 14 residues. CDR1 MNHEY and CDR2 SVGEGT come from the germline V gene. This sample is part of a study of control samples from healthy donors and cancer patients. The specimen sequenced was PBMCs. The chain employs TRBV6-2 or TRBV6-3 and TRBJ1-4; 7 nucleotides agree with TRBD1. The TCR comes from a woman aged 45-65 years with lung cancer. DNA of the CDR3: TGTGCCAGCAGCCGTACAGGGGAGAATGAAAAACTGTTTTTT. Encoded protein: CASSRTGENEKLFF.